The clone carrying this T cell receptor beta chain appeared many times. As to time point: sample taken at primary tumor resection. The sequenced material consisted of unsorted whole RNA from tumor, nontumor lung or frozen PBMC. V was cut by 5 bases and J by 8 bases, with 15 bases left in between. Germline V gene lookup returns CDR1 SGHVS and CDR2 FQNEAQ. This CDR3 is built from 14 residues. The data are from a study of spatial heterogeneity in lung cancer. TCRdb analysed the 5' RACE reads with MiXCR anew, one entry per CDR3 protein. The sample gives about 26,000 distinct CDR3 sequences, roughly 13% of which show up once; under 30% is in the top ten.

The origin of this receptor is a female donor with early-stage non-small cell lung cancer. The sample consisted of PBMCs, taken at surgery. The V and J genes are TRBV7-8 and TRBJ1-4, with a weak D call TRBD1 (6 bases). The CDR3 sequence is CASSQYRAAEKLFF. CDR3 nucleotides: TGTGCCAGCAGCCAATACAGGGCGGCCGAAAAACTGTTTTTT.